These 25 T cell receptor beta chains were sequenced from one sample in a study of cytomegalovirus exposure and HLA in healthy donors. TCRdb keeps only in-frame clones here, not all; method: immunoSEQ multiplex PCR. The profile covers some 250,000 clones, with roughly 89% appearing a single time and under 0.4% taken by the ten largest. The sequenced sample consisted of PBMCs. The receptors here all came from a woman aged 18-30 years in good health and CMV-seronegative.

This chain joins TRBV10-2 and TRBJ1-2, with D uncertain. V was trimmed by 2 bases and J by 4 bases, leaving 11 bases between them. This CDR3 has 14 amino acids. Germline-derived CDR1 and CDR2 are WSHSY and SAAADI. In nucleotides, the CDR3 is TGCGCCAGCAGTGAGGCGGGTCTCGCCTATGGCTACACCTTC. Translation gives CASSEAGLAYGYTF.

As for this clone: Within the sample, other DNA sequences also encode this same CDR3. The chain carries TRBV9 and TRBJ2-7; TRBD1 matches 7 bases. V dropped 0 bases and J dropped 2; count of bases not matched to a gene: 2. This CDR3 region has 14 residues. CDR1 SGDLS and CDR2 YYNGEE come from the germline V gene. The CDR3, as DNA: TGTGCCAGCAGCGTAGGCCAGGGGGCCTACGAGCAGTACTTC. Translation: CASSVGQGAYEQYF.

In DNA, the CDR3 is TGTGCCAGCAGTCAGACAGGGGTTGGAACCGGGGAGCTGTTTTTT. Translating it yields CASSQTGVGTGELFF. This chain links TRBV2 with TRBJ2-2, with 8 bases fitting TRBD1. The ends lost 5 bases at V and 5 bases at J; junction bases unmatched: 7. Germline CDR1 and CDR2: SNHLY and FYNNEI. CDR3 size: 15 residues. The full variable domain, with the rest looked up from reference TRBV2 and TRBJ2-2, is EPEVTQTPSHQVTQMGQEVILRCVPISNHLYFYWYRQILGQKVEFLVSFYNNEISEKSEIFDDQFSVERPDGSNFTLKIRSTKLEDSAMYFCASSQTGVGTGELFFGEGSRLTVL.

The chain uses TRBV4-1 and TRBJ2-7, with 7 bases that match TRBD1. The germline CDR1 and CDR2 sequences are MGHRA and YSYEKL. The CDR3 covers 15 residues. With V trimmed by 2 bases and J by 3 bases, 7 bases remained unmatched. Here the CDR3 reads CASSQPGQNRYEQYF. The CDR3 nucleotides read TGCGCCAGCAGCCAACCGGGACAGAACCGCTACGAGCAGTACTTC.

This clone was observed a handful of times. CDR3 coding DNA: TGCGCCAGCAGCCAAGTTGGCAGATCCTACGAGCAGTACTTC. Its translation is CASSQVGRSYEQYF. This sequence joins TRBV4-3 and TRBJ2-7; D remains ambiguous. V gave up 1 base and J gave up 1 base, with 8 bases separating them. Germline assignment: CDR1 LGHNA and CDR2 YSLEER. The CDR3 loop spans 14 amino acids.

The gene calls are TRBV29-1 and TRBJ2-1; weak D call: TRBD2 (6 bases). This CDR3 spans 15 amino acids. V was shortened by 1 base and J by 8 bases, with 18 bases between the two germline ends. The V gene's germline CDR1 is SQVTM and CDR2 ANQGSEA. The CDR3 here is CSVEGRGLGLDEQFF. DNA for the CDR3: TGCAGCGTTGAAGGGAGGGGATTGGGTCTGGATGAGCAGTTCTTC.

This chain links TRBV6-4 with TRBJ2-7; D may be TRBD1 (6 bases). Germline assignment: CDR1 MRHNA and CDR2 SNTAGT. V was cut by 8 bases and J by 2 bases, with 16 bases left in between. There are 14 residues in the CDR3. The CDR3 DNA sequence: TGTGCCAGCCCCAGGGGAAAACGACCCTACGAGCAGTACGTC. It encodes CASPRGKRPYEQYV.

The J gene is TRBJ2-4, the V gene TRBV28; TRBD2 is a possible D gene (6 bases). V was cut by 7 bases and J by 6 bases, with 19 bases left in between. In germline, CDR1 is MDHEN, CDR2 SYDVKM. CDR3 length equals 15 residues. In DNA form, the CDR3 reads TGTGCCAGCACCGGAGGGGAGTTTCCTACAAACATTCAGTACTTC. Translation gives CASTGGEFPTNIQYF.

This clone was counted between two and nine times. This sequence joins TRBV28 and TRBJ2-7; 9 nucleotides agree with TRBD1. V was pared by 3 bases and J by 2 bases, with 11 bases of the junction left unmatched. Germline V lookup: CDR1 MDHEN, CDR2 SYDVKM. This CDR3 comprises 17 residues. The CDR3 reads CASSFFGLGQGTYEQYF. The CDR3 DNA is TGTGCCAGCAGTTTTTTTGGTCTCGGACAGGGGACCTACGAGCAGTACTTC.

The chain has TRBV5-1 and TRBJ1-1; 9 bases map to TRBD1. The CDR3 totals 15 residues. Trimming cost V 2 bases and J 0 bases; bases outside gene matches: 2. Germline CDR1 reads SGHRS; CDR2 reads YFSETQ. CDR3 loop: CASSLQGALNTEAFF. CDR3 nucleotides: TGCGCCAGCAGCTTACAGGGGGCTTTGAACACTGAAGCTTTCTTT.

V gene TRBV6-6 combines with J gene TRBJ1-1, with TRBD1 matching 7 bases. The V gene's germline CDR1 is MNHNY and CDR2 SVGAGI (reference sequence). Trimming took 7 bases from V and 1 from J; bases not matched to a gene: 9. The CDR3 spans 15 residues. The CDR3 region is CASNPQGNTNTEAFF. DNA for the CDR3: TGTGCCAGCAATCCACAGGGGAACACGAACACTGAAGCTTTCTTT.

The chain employs TRBV5-1 and TRBJ1-1, with D possibly matching TRBD1 (5 bases). CDR1 and CDR2 from the germline V gene are SGHRS and YFSETQ. The CDR3 is 14 residues long. V lost 2 bases and J lost 8, with 16 bases in between. The DNA of the CDR3 is TGCGCCAGCAGCTTTGTCGGGGGGTTTAGGGAAGCTTTCTTT. It yields the protein CASSFVGGFREAFF.

As DNA, the CDR3 is TGTGCCAGCAGCTTAGAGGGCGGGGGGCGCACCGGGGAGCTGTTTTTT. This gives the protein CASSLEGGGRTGELFF. The V call is TRBV11-2, the J call TRBJ2-2; 8 nucleotides match TRBD2. V was pared by 0 bases and J by 4 bases, with 4 bases of the junction left unmatched. Germline V CDR1 and CDR2: SGHAT, FQNNGV. The CDR3 totals 16 residues.

The chain carries TRBV5-4 and TRBJ2-2; 9 bases line up with TRBD1. Germline V gives CDR1 SGHNT, CDR2 YYREEE (reference sequence). Trimming at V came to 3 bases and at J to 1 base, leaving 4 bases not matched to a gene. The CDR3 has 16 residues. CDR3 region: CASSYPGQGNTGELFF. As DNA, the CDR3 is TGTGCCAGCAGCTACCCGGGACAGGGGAACACCGGGGAGCTGTTTTTT.

This chain connects TRBV28 to TRBJ2-2; D is perhaps TRBD2 (7 bases). V was trimmed by 8 bases and J by 4 bases, leaving 17 bases between them. There are 15 residues in the CDR3. CDR1 is MDHEN and CDR2 is SYDVKM in the germline V gene. CDR3 loop: CASQWGGSGTGELFF. CDR3 in DNA: TGTGCCAGCCAATGGGGGGGCTCGGGCACCGGGGAGCTGTTTTTT.

The chain couples TRBV28 to TRBJ2-3; TRBD2 aligns across 13 bases. With 1 base clipped from V and 2 bases from J, the junction kept 6 bases outside the gene matches. This CDR3 is built from 18 residues. Germline V gene sequence: CDR1 MDHEN, CDR2 SYDVKM. CDR3 loop: CASSLLTSGGRITDTQYF. CDR3 nucleotide sequence: TGTGCCAGCAGTTTATTGACTAGCGGGGGGAGGATCACAGATACGCAGTATTTT.

The genes are TRBV6-5 and TRBJ1-2, with 8 positions matching TRBD1. The CDR3 consists of 15 residues. CDR1 and CDR2 from the germline V gene are MNHEY and SVGAGI. V was pared by 6 bases and J by 3 bases, with 9 bases of the junction left unmatched. CDR3 loop: CASSLTQGGYYGYTF. The DNA of the CDR3 is TGTGCCAGCAGCCTTACACAGGGGGGGTACTATGGCTACACCTTC.

The chain combines TRBV4-1 with TRBJ2-7; the match to TRBD1 covers 8 bases. Germline trimming cut 1 base from V and 3 bases from J; bases unmatched to any gene: 8. Germline V gene sequence: CDR1 MGHRA, CDR2 YSYEKL. The CDR3 length is 16 residues. Here the CDR3 reads CASSQVQGQAIYEQYV. In DNA form, the CDR3 reads TGCGCCAGCAGCCAAGTGCAGGGACAGGCGATCTACGAGCAGTACGTC.

Worth noting for this clone: The same CDR3 also results from other DNA sequences found in this sample. The chain carries TRBV7-2 and TRBJ2-2, with a tentative D call TRBD1 (6 bases). The CDR3 has 14 residues. V dropped 3 bases and J dropped 1 base, with 6 bases sitting between them. Germline V lookup: CDR1 SGHTA, CDR2 FQGNSA. The CDR3 DNA is TGTGCCAGCAGCTTGGACAGGAACACCGGGGAGCTGTTTTTT. Encoded protein: CASSLDRNTGELFF.

This clone was seen a single time. This chain connects TRBV27 to TRBJ1-3, with D perhaps matching TRBD1 (6 bases). Trimming removed 4 bases from V and 0 bases from J, with 10 bases in between. This CDR3 is built from 15 residues. CDR1 and CDR2 from the germline V gene are MNHEY and SMNVEV (reference sequence). The CDR3 coding sequence is TGTGCCAGCAGTTCTCAGGGGTTCTCTGGAAACACCATATATTTT. This encodes CASSSQGFSGNTIYF.

This chain links TRBV4-3 with TRBJ2-2; 13 positions match TRBD2. Germline CDR1 and CDR2: LGHNA and YSLEER. CDR3 length: 19 residues. V was pared by 0 bases and J by 6 bases, with 10 bases of the junction left unmatched. CDR3 region: CASSQDTSGGGPGPGELFF. Here the CDR3 DNA reads TGCGCCAGCAGCCAAGATACTAGCGGGGGGGGGCCGGGTCCCGGGGAGCTGTTTTTT.

This chain connects TRBV28 to TRBJ1-3; tentative D call: TRBD1 (5 bases). Germline-derived CDR1 and CDR2 are MDHEN and SYDVKM. Trimming took off 5 bases at V and 4 bases at J, with 15 bases between the two ends. This CDR3 contains 15 residues. The CDR3 DNA sequence: TGTGCCAGCAGTCCAACCCAGGGTACGGGAAACACCATATATTTT. This codes for CASSPTQGTGNTIYF.

The chain has TRBV5-6 and TRBJ2-3; 15 bases agree with TRBD2. Losses at the gene ends were 7 bases for V and 6 bases for J; bases not matched to a gene: 9. Germline CDR1 and CDR2: SGHDT and YYEEEE. This CDR3 is 16 amino acids long. Here the CDR3 reads CASRGGLAGGWDTQYF. CDR3 in DNA: TGTGCCAGCCGCGGGGGACTAGCGGGGGGCTGGGATACGCAGTATTTT.

The CDR3 sequence is CASSLGLAGTEDEQFF. CDR3 nucleotide sequence: TGTGCCAGCAGCTTAGGGCTAGCGGGGACCGAGGATGAGCAGTTCTTC. The J gene is TRBJ2-1, the V gene TRBV11-3, with TRBD2 matching 9 bases. CDR1 SGHNT and CDR2 YENEEA come from the germline V gene. V lost 1 base and J lost 8; bases outside the gene matches: 9. There are 16 residues in the CDR3. The full variable domain, its missing parts supplied by reference TRBV11-3 and TRBJ2-1, is EAGVVQSPRYKIIEKKQPVAFWCNPISGHNTLYWYLQNLGQGPELLIRYENEEAVDDSQLPKDRFSAERLKGVDSTLKIQPAELGDSAVYLCASSLGLAGTEDEQFFGPGTRLTVL.

V usage is TRBV5-4 and J usage is TRBJ2-7; perhaps TRBD1 as D (6 bases). Germline CDR1 is SGHNT and CDR2 is YYREEE (reference sequence). The CDR3 spans 11 residues. V was trimmed by 4 bases and J by 12 bases, leaving 14 bases between them. The CDR3 DNA reads TGTGCCAGCAGCCTGGGTGACAGGACGTACTTC. It is translated as CASSLGDRTYF.